These T cell receptor beta chains were read from a single sample in a study of cytomegalovirus exposure and HLA in healthy donors. Using immunoSEQ multiplex PCR, the repertoire was profiled, and TCRdb retains in-frame clones only, with some absent. In the table there are around 150,000 clones, 60% to 80% of which are singletons. Sequencing input: PBMCs. Receptors originate from a woman aged 40 to 50 in good health and CMV-seropositive. The CDR3 runs from the conserved cysteine through the conserved F or W. Each record gives: CDR3 length, V gene, CDR3 protein.

>16|TRBV5-4
CASQLNPRQGNTEAFF
>16|TRBV4-3
CASSQGRLSSTDTQYF
>16|TRBV7-2
CASSLGSGIGQETQYF
>13|TRBV7-2
CASSSHFGAGYTF
>15|TRBV19
CASTGENRGRRGYTF
>13|TRBV6-5
CATSDTTTYEQYF
>14|TRBV9
CASSTNPGQGGHTF
>15|TRBV18
CASSPDRDGWHGYTF
>14|TRBV6-5
CASSYTRDRKLDTF
>15|TRBV4-3
CASSRTRISTDTQYF
>13|TRBV15
CATSGGTRSKLFF
>16|TRBV7-6
CASSSLGLAGTDTQYF
>15|TRBV5-4
CASSLRGGARETQYF
>14|TRBV14
CASSQSLAGSEQYF
>15|TRBV9
CASSQDRAKGNTIYF
>12|TRBV6-5
CASSFNFYEQYF
>15|TRBV11-2
CASKWLAGGTDTQYF
>13|TRBV2
CASSEIQGGEQCF
>14|TRBV29-1
CSVEGDSRTDTQYF
>13|TRBV7-9
CASSKDMLYGYTF
>15|TRBV5-1
CASSLRGSWNTEAFF
>13|TRBV5-4
CASSRWGNEKLFF
>16|TRBV5-1
CASSLTSGSLLDTQYF
>13|TRBV5-4
CASSLRDRDEQYF
>14|TRBV28
CATNTGQGTYEQYF
>17|TRBV29-1
CSVEGPGGRALTDTQYF
>14|TRBV18
CASSNGQGAYEQYF
>13|TRBV19
CASSIKGAGGYTF
>14|TRBV5-5
CASSLTSGGREQYF
>14|TRBV19
CASSMGLAGDTQYF
>14|TRBV19
CASSTTDRADTQYF
>15|TRBV19
CASSISGSSGNTIYF
>12|TRBV12-5
CASGLSTGELFF
>17|TRBV5-8
CASSLSTTGFSTDTQYF
>14|TRBV7-2
CASSPRTFSYEQYF
>14|TRBV4-3
CASSQVKRGTEAFF
>11|TRBV7-2
CASSSKETQYF
>15|TRBV28
CASSPLSGGAPEQFF
>17|TRBV7-9
CSSSPTRLAGGTGELFF
>14|TRBV10-3
CAIRGAGGSDEQFF
>16|TRBV18
CASSPSGTGGTGELFF
>13|TRBV27
CASRSAAFYEQYF
>15|TRBV5-1
CASSSNRDSSYEQYF
>14|TRBV7-2
CASSLVSGDNGYTF
>18|TRBV5-1
CASRPGTSGNPNTGELFF
>16|TRBV5-6
CASSFWRDRVLGGYTF
>16|TRBV19
CASSMSEAGASYEQYF
>16|TRBV5-1
CASSPTSGVGTDTQYF
>16|TRBV7-2
CASSFLAGEYYNEQFF
>18|TRBV11-3
CASSPRVAGKSGANVLTF
>14|TRBV7-6
CASSLQDSRYEQYF
>12|TRBV2
CAIQGVNYGYTF
>14|TRBV4-1
CASNRQGSPGELFF
>15|TRBV2
CASSVSTGRNEKLFF
>15|TRBV5-1
CASSRSAGAEETQYF
>14|TRBV12-5
CASGTGALYNEQFF
>14|TRBV28
CASSTPPLASEQYF
>17|TRBV13
CASSRRTGGTQPDTQYF
>15|TRBV7-9
CASSLAGQGYSPLHF